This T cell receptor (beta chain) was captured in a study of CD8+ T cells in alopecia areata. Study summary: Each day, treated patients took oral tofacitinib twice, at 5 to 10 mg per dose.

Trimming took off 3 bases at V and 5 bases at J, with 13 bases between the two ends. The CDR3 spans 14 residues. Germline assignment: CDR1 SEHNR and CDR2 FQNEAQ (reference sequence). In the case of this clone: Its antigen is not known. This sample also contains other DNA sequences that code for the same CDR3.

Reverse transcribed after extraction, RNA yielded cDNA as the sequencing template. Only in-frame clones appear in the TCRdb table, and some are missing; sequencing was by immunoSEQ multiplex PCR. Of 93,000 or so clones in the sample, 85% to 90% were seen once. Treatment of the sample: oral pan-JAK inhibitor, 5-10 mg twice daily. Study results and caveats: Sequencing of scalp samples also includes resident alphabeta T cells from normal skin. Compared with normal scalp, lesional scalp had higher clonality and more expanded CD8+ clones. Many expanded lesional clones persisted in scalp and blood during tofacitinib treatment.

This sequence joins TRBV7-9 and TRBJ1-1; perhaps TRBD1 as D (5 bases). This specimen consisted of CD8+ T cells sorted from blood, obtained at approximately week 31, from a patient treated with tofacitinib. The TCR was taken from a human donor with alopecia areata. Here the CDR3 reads CASSLGPGGTEAFF. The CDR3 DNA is TGTGCCAGCAGCTTGGGGCCGGGTGGGACTGAAGCTTTCTTT.